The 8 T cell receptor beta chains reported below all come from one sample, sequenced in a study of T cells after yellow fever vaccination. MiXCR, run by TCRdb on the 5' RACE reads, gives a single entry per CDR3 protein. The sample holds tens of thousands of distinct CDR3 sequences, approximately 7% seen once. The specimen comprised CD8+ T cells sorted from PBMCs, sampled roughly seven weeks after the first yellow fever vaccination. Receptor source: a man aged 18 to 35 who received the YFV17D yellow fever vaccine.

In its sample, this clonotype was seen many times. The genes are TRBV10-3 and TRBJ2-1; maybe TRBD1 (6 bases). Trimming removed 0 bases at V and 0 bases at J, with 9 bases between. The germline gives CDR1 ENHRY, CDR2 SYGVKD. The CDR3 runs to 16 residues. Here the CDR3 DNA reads TGTGCCATCAGTGAGTCCGACAGGAGCTCCTACAATGAGCAGTTCTTC. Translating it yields CAISESDRSSYNEQFF.

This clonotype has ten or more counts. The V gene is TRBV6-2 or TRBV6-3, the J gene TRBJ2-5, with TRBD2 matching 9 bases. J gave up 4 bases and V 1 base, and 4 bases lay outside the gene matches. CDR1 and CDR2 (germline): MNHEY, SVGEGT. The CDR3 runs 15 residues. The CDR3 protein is CASSYLAGGLETQYF. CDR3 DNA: TGTGCCAGCAGTTACTTGGCGGGGGGGTTAGAGACCCAGTACTTC.

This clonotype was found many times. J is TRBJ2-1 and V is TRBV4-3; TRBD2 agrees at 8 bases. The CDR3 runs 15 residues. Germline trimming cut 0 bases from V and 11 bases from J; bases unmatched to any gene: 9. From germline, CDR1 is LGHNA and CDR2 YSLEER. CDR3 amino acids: CASSQEPAGVLKQFF. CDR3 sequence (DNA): TGCGCCAGCAGCCAAGAGCCAGCGGGGGTATTAAAGCAGTTCTTC.

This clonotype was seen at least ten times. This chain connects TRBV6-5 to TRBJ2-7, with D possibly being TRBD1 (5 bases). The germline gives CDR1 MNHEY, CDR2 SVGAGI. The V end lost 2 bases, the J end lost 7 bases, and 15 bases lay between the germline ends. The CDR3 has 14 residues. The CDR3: CASSYLFQGREQYF. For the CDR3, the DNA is TGTGCCAGCAGTTACCTTTTCCAGGGTCGGGAGCAGTACTTC.

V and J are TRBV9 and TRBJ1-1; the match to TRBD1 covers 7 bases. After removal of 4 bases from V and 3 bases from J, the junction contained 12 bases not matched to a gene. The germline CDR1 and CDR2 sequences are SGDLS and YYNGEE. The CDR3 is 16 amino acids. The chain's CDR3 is CASSPGTAAFYTEAFF. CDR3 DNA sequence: TGTGCCAGCAGCCCAGGGACAGCTGCCTTTTACACTGAAGCTTTCTTT.

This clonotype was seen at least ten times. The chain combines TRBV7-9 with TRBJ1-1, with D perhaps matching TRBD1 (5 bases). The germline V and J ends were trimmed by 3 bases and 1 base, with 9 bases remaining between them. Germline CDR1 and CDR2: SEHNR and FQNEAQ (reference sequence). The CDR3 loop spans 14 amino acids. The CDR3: CASSLEGKNTEAFF. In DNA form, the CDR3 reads TGTGCCAGCAGCTTGGAGGGGAAGAACACTGAAGCTTTCTTT.

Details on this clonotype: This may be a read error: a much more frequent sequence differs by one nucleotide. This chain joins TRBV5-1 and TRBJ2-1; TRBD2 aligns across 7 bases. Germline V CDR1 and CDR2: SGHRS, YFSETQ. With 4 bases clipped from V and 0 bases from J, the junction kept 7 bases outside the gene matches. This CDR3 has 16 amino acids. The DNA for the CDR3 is TGCGCCAGCAGCGACAGCGGGAAGAGCTCCTACAATGAGCAGTTCTTC. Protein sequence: CASSDSGKSSYNEQFF.

The CDR3 spells CASSLGTREYEQYV. CDR3 DNA: TGTGCCAGCAGCTTAGGGACAAGGGAATACGAGCAGTACGTC. The chain uses TRBV5-6 and TRBJ2-7, with D possibly matching TRBD1 (6 bases). V dropped 2 bases and J dropped 4 bases, with 13 bases sitting between them. CDR3 size: 14 residues. The germline V gene has CDR1 SGHDT and CDR2 YYEEEE.